This is a list of T cell receptor beta chains from one sample in a study of identical twins. MiXCR, applied by TCRdb to the 5' RACE reads, yields one record per CDR3 protein. This table has around 960,000 distinct CDR3 sequences, around 12% appearing once. The sample also formed part of further work on yellow fever vaccine responses in identical twins.

The sample comprised PBMCs. The receptors originated from a woman aged 18-35 years in good health. CDR3s include the opening cysteine and the closing phenylalanine or tryptophan. A D gene is named only where the DNA matches it firmly. Clone size, where shown, is once, few, many, or a class for clones that have expanded.

v_gene	abundance	j_gene	d_gene	CDR3nt	CDR3aa
TRBV11-1	.	TRBJ2-3	TRBD2	TGTGCCAGCAGCGGACTAGCGGGGACGGTAGAGAGCACAGATACGCAGTATTTT	CASSGLAGTVESTDTQYF
TRBV4-1	few	TRBJ2-7	TRBD1	TGCGCCAGCAGCCAAGCAGGGTTTGGGGACAGCTCCTACGAGCAGTACTTC	CASSQAGFGDSSYEQYF
TRBV5-5	.	TRBJ2-5	.	TGTGCCAGCAGCTTACCTGCCCAAGGGGAGACCCAGTACTTC	CASSLPAQGETQYF
TRBV21-1	few	TRBJ1-1	.	TGTGCCAGCAGCAAAGCTGAAGCTTTCTTT	CASSKAEAFF
TRBV12-3/TRBV12-4	few	TRBJ1-4	.	TGTGCCAGCAGTCCCTCCGGGTCCCTTAATGAAAAACTGTTTTTT	CASSPSGSLNEKLFF
TRBV29-1	few	TRBJ2-6	.	TGCAGCGTTGAAAGGGCTGGGGCCAACGTCCTGACTTTC	CSVERAGANVLTF
TRBV5-1	few	TRBJ2-1	TRBD2	TGCGCCAGCAGTTCCAGCGGGGGGTTAACGGGTGAGCAGTTCTTC	CASSSSGGLTGEQFF
TRBV4-1	few	TRBJ2-2	.	TGCGCCAGCAGCCCAGCCCGCACGAACACCGGGGAGCTGTTTTTT	CASSPARTNTGELFF
TRBV24-1	.	TRBJ2-7	.	TGTGCCACCAGTGGACCCCTCGAGCAGTACTTC	CATSGPLEQYF
TRBV10-3	.	TRBJ1-5	TRBD1	TGTGCCATCAGCCCCGGGACAGTTCTTCAGCCCCAGCATTTT	CAISPGTVLQPQHF
TRBV7-2	few	TRBJ2-3	TRBD2	TGTTCCAGCAGCTTCACTAGCGGGGGCACAGATACGCAGTATTTT	CSSSFTSGGTDTQYF
TRBV20-1	few	TRBJ2-5	TRBD2	TGCAGTGCTCCCGACCGGGACTACGGACAAGAGACCCAGTACTTC	CSAPDRDYGQETQYF
TRBV6-1	.	TRBJ2-1	TRBD2	TGTGCCAGCAGGCCCTCGACCAGCGGGATACGAAATGAGCAGTTCTTC	CASRPSTSGIRNEQFF
TRBV10-2	.	TRBJ2-1	TRBD1	TGCGCCAGCAGACCGGGACAGGGAAGCTCCTACAATGAGCAGTTCTTC	CASRPGQGSSYNEQFF
TRBV28	few	TRBJ1-6	.	TGTGCCAGCAGCTACGCAGGGGCGCTGTATTCACCCCTCCACTTT	CASSYAGALYSPLHF
TRBV12-3/TRBV12-4	.	TRBJ1-2	.	TGTGCCAGCAGTTTAGGGCAGAGCACTAACTATGGCTACACCTTC	CASSLGQSTNYGYTF